A selection of T cell receptor beta chains follows, all from one sample in a study of T-cell memory formation after mild COVID-19. One entry per CDR3 protein, called by TCRdb with MiXCR from the 5' RACE reads. The data show some 29,000 distinct CDR3 sequences, about 16% seen once. The sequenced sample was PBMCs or a T cell subset sorted from them (not recorded which). These receptors were collected from an adult who had mild COVID-19 (a few samples of this study predate the infection). Cell type and time point are not known. Each CDR3 is given with its conserved first and last residue. Each record gives: CDR3 protein, CDR3 DNA, J gene, D gene, CDR3 length, clone size, V gene. A D gene is named only where the DNA matches it firmly. Clone sizes are given selectively: once, few, many, or a class where the clone is expanded.

CDR3: CASSDPTEYTGELFF
DNA: TGTGCCAGCAGTGATCCAACAGAATACACCGGGGAGCTGTTTTTT
J: TRBJ2-2
D: -
length: 15
size: medium-sized
V: TRBV2

CDR3: CASSAQNMNTEAFF
DNA: TGTGCCAGCAGCGCACAGAATATGAACACTGAAGCTTTCTTT
J: TRBJ1-1
D: -
length: 14
size: many
V: TRBV12-3/TRBV12-4

CDR3: CSVPGQPTNEQYF
DNA: TGCAGTGTCCCGGGACAGCCGACTAACGAGCAGTACTTC
J: TRBJ2-7
D: TRBD1
length: 13
size: many
V: TRBV20-1

CDR3: CASSLYISGEQFF
DNA: TGTGCCAGCAGCTTATATATCAGTGGTGAGCAGTTCTTC
J: TRBJ2-1
D: -
length: 13
size: many
V: TRBV7-2

CDR3: CASSLTSAGNSYEQYF
DNA: TGTGCCAGCAGCTTAACTAGCGCGGGAAACTCCTACGAGCAGTACTTC
J: TRBJ2-7
D: TRBD2
length: 16
size: many
V: TRBV7-2

CDR3: CAWNRARAYGYTF
DNA: TGTGCCTGGAATAGGGCGAGGGCGTATGGCTACACCTTC
J: TRBJ1-2
D: -
length: 13
size: many
V: TRBV30

CDR3: CASSSDRVTLRNEQFF
DNA: TGTGCCAGCAGCTCCGACAGGGTAACCCTCAGGAATGAGCAGTTCTTC
J: TRBJ2-1
D: TRBD1
length: 16
size: -
V: TRBV7-9

CDR3: CAHLPDHRRYGYTF
DNA: TGTGCCCACCTCCCGGACCACCGTCGATATGGCTACACCTTC
J: TRBJ1-2
D: -
length: 14
size: many
V: TRBV30

CDR3: CAGQRTTGIFTDTQYF
DNA: TGTGCCGGTCAACGTACCACAGGGATCTTCACAGATACGCAGTATTTT
J: TRBJ2-3
D: -
length: 16
size: many
V: TRBV6-1

CDR3: CASSRGGQVTYEQYF
DNA: TGTGCCAGCAGCCGTGGGGGACAGGTGACCTACGAGCAGTACTTC
J: TRBJ2-7
D: TRBD1
length: 15
size: many
V: TRBV9

CDR3: CASSLSGLAGVIGELFF
DNA: TGTGCCAGCAGTCTGTCCGGACTAGCGGGAGTTATCGGGGAGCTGTTTTTT
J: TRBJ2-2
D: TRBD2
length: 17
size: few
V: TRBV27

CDR3: CATSGIRDRSDNEQFF
DNA: TGTGCCACCAGTGGGATCCGGGACAGATCGGACAATGAGCAGTTCTTC
J: TRBJ2-1
D: TRBD1
length: 16
size: many
V: TRBV24-1

CDR3: CSAQEDSGNTIYF
DNA: TGCAGTGCCCAGGAGGACTCTGGAAACACCATATATTTT
J: TRBJ1-3
D: -
length: 13
size: -
V: TRBV20-1

CDR3: CASSSGQNNSPLHF
DNA: TGCGCCAGCAGCTCTGGACAGAATAATTCACCCCTCCACTTT
J: TRBJ1-6
D: -
length: 14
size: many
V: TRBV5-1

CDR3: CSARRAGGTADTQYF
DNA: TGCAGTGCTAGAAGGGCGGGAGGGACCGCAGATACGCAGTATTTT
J: TRBJ2-3
D: TRBD2
length: 15
size: many
V: TRBV20-1

CDR3: CASSLPIMNTEAFF
DNA: TGTGCCAGCAGCTTGCCCATAATGAACACTGAAGCTTTCTTT
J: TRBJ1-1
D: -
length: 14
size: many
V: TRBV7-8

CDR3: CASSLTSGVLTDTQYF
DNA: TGCGCCAGCAGCTTGACTAGCGGGGTGCTCACAGATACGCAGTATTTT
J: TRBJ2-3
D: TRBD2
length: 16
size: many
V: TRBV5-1

CDR3: CAWSVGRTSGEQFF
DNA: TGTGCCTGGAGTGTCGGTCGGACCTCCGGGGAGCAGTTCTTC
J: TRBJ2-1
D: -
length: 14
size: many
V: TRBV30

CDR3: CASSLAGGAKNIQYF
DNA: TGTGCCAGCAGCTTAGCGGGAGGAGCCAAAAACATTCAGTACTTC
J: TRBJ2-4
D: -
length: 15
size: once
V: TRBV7-2

CDR3: CASSGGETQYF
DNA: TGTGCCAGCAGTGGGGGAGAGACCCAGTACTTC
J: TRBJ2-5
D: -
length: 11
size: many
V: TRBV2